This passage covers 24 T cell receptor beta chains from one sample sequenced in a study of beta chain features in type 1 diabetes. Every bit of the isolated RNA underwent reverse transcription, so sequencing read expressed TCRB transcripts. Sequencing was performed with immunoSEQ multiplex PCR; in TCRdb, only in-frame clones are kept and a portion is missing. This table holds under 400,000 clones, approximately 15% found once. Sequencing was done on a sample of central memory CD4+ T cells from blood. These receptors were collected from a man aged 25 to 45 in good health.

This chain uses TRBV7-9 with TRBJ2-7; the D is unclear. The ends were cut back, 4 bases at V and 0 bases at J, with 4 bases in the middle. This CDR3 has 12 residues. CDR1 and CDR2 from the germline V gene are SEHNR and FQNEAQ (reference sequence). The CDR3 is CASSSTSYEQYF. DNA of the CDR3: TGTGCCAGCAGCTCCACCTCCTACGAGCAGTACTTC.

V gene TRBV11-2 combines with J gene TRBJ2-1; D remains unclear. Trimming removed 0 bases from V and 1 base from J, with 7 bases in between. This CDR3 comprises 15 residues. The germline gives CDR1 SGHAT, CDR2 FQNNGV. The CDR3 loop is CASSLESQSYNEQFF. Written as DNA, the CDR3 is TGTGCCAGCAGCTTAGAGAGCCAGTCCTACAATGAGCAGTTCTTC.

Many counts were recorded for this clone. The chain joins TRBV14 to TRBJ2-4; TRBD1 matches at 7 bases. Germline CDR1 is SGHDN and CDR2 is FVKESK. This CDR3 is 19 amino acids long. Unmatched junction bases numbered 12, after V lost 0 bases and J lost 1 base. The CDR3 coding sequence is TGTGCCAGCAGCCAAGATTGGAGGACAGGCAAAGTTGCCAAAAACATTCAGTACTTC. It translates to CASSQDWRTGKVAKNIQYF.

V usage is TRBV4-3 and J usage is TRBJ1-2, with D unresolved. The CDR3 spans 13 residues. The V gene lost 1 base and the J gene lost 8 bases, with 11 bases spanning the gap. Germline V lookup: CDR1 LGHNA, CDR2 YSLEER. CDR3 region: CASSQGEGLGYTF. The CDR3 DNA is TGCGCCAGCAGCCAAGGCGAAGGGTTAGGCTACACCTTC.

This chain uses TRBV6-5 with TRBJ2-6; TRBD2 might be the D (5 bases). The CDR3 totals 15 residues. V was clipped by 8 bases and J by 0 bases, with 11 bases between them. The V gene's germline CDR1 is MNHEY and CDR2 SVGAGI. The CDR3 sequence: CASALGSSGANVLTF. In DNA, the CDR3 is TGTGCCAGCGCGCTAGGGAGCTCTGGGGCCAACGTCCTGACTTTC.

This rearrangement joins TRBV5-4 to TRBJ2-5; 9 bases agree with TRBD2. CDR1 is SGHNT and CDR2 is YYREEE in the germline V gene (reference sequence). The CDR3 contains 15 residues. V shed 4 bases and J 6 bases; nucleotides not matched to a gene: 10. The CDR3 protein is CASSRRGGATQTQYF. Written as DNA, the CDR3 is TGTGCCAGCAGCCGCCGCGGGGGGGCCACACAGACCCAGTACTTC.

This chain connects TRBV7-9 to TRBJ2-2; 10 bases fit TRBD1. J was trimmed by 7 bases and V by 5 bases; bases with no gene match: 7. The CDR3 extends over 15 amino acids. Germline-derived CDR1 and CDR2 are SEHNR and FQNEAQ (reference sequence). The DNA for the CDR3 is TGTGCCAGCAGCACCCGACAGGGGGCCTTCGGGGAGCTGTTTTTT. This encodes CASSTRQGAFGELFF. Filled out from reference TRBV7-9 and TRBJ2-2, the complete variable domain reads DTGVSQNPRHKITKRGQNVTFRCDPISEHNRLYWYRQTLGQGPEFLTYFQNEAQLEKSRLLSDRFSAERPKGSFSTLEIQRTEQGDSAMYLCASSTRQGAFGELFFGEGSRLTVL.

This rearrangement joins TRBV2 to TRBJ1-5; 11 positions match TRBD1. CDR1 SNHLY and CDR2 FYNNEI come from the germline V gene. The CDR3 loop spans 15 amino acids. Losses at the gene ends were 5 bases for V and 6 bases for J; bases not matched to a gene: 6. CDR3 region: CASSQDRGRGQPQHF. The CDR3 DNA reads TGTGCCAGCAGTCAGGACAGGGGGCGAGGTCAGCCCCAGCATTTT.

This clone was counted a few times. The chain uses TRBV19 and TRBJ2-1, with D unresolved. This CDR3 is 17 amino acids long. Germline-derived CDR1 and CDR2 are LNHDA and SQIVND (reference sequence). V lost 3 bases, J lost 6 bases, and 21 bases lay in between. CDR3 nucleotides: TGTGCCAGTAGTATCACCGTCACAGCCCAAAGGCCCAATGAGCAGTTCTTC. Its translation: CASSITVTAQRPNEQFF. The full variable domain, rest sourced from reference TRBV19 and TRBJ2-1, is DGGITQSPKYLFRKEGQNVTLSCEQNLNHDAMYWYRQDPGQGLRLIYYSQIVNDFQKGDIAEGYSVSREKKESFPLTVTSAQKNPTAFYLCASSITVTAQRPNEQFFGPGTRLTVL.

Ten or more counts support this clone. V and J are TRBV7-9 and TRBJ2-7, with 7 nucleotides matching TRBD2. Germline V gene lookup returns CDR1 SEHNR and CDR2 FQNEAQ (reference sequence). J gave up 0 bases and V 5 bases, and 19 bases lay outside the gene matches. This CDR3 spans 19 amino acids. The CDR3 spells CASSQYQGLGRPGSYEQYV. In nucleotides, the CDR3 is TGTGCCAGCAGCCAATATCAAGGACTAGGTCGCCCCGGCTCCTACGAGCAGTACGTC.

This clone was detected only a few times. This chain joins TRBV11-3 and TRBJ2-1, with TRBD2 identical over 8 bases. The germline V gene has CDR1 SGHNT and CDR2 YENEEA. The V and J ends lost 5 bases and 2 bases, in that order; junction bases with no gene match: 8. The CDR3 is 16 residues long. The CDR3 is CASSRGIAGPYNEQFF. Here the CDR3 DNA reads TGTGCCAGCAGCAGAGGAATAGCGGGGCCCTACAATGAGCAGTTCTTC. The variable domain in full, with the rest retrieved from reference TRBV11-3 and TRBJ2-1, is EAGVVQSPRYKIIEKKQPVAFWCNPISGHNTLYWYLQNLGQGPELLIRYENEEAVDDSQLPKDRFSAERLKGVDSTLKIQPAELGDSAVYLCASSRGIAGPYNEQFFGPGTRLTVL.

This clone has a handful of counts. The chain recombines TRBV4-3 with TRBJ2-2; D remains ambiguous. The germline gives CDR1 LGHNA, CDR2 YSLEER. V was pared by 2 bases and J by 2 bases, with 18 bases between. This CDR3 is 18 amino acids long. The DNA of the CDR3 is TGCGCCAGCAGCCAATTCCCCGGGTTCGGCAGCAACACCGGGGAGCTGTTTTTT. This codes for CASSQFPGFGSNTGELFF.

This rearrangement joins TRBV28 to TRBJ2-3; tentatively, D is TRBD1 (6 bases). V was clipped by 6 bases and J by 0 bases, with 25 bases between them. CDR3 length: 19 residues. From germline, CDR1 is MDHEN and CDR2 SYDVKM. The CDR3 coding sequence is TGTGCCAGCAGCTGGACGAGGCGGCAGGGGCTCACTAGCACAGATACGCAGTATTTT. It translates to CASSWTRRQGLTSTDTQYF.

This clone was seen a handful of times. This chain's CDR3 is CSVEDKGKVETQYF. As DNA, the CDR3 is TGCAGCGTTGAAGATAAGGGTAAGGTGGAGACCCAGTACTTC. The chain has TRBV29-1 and TRBJ2-5; D ambiguous. With 0 bases removed from V and 5 bases from J, the gap between germline ends came to 13 bases. CDR1 is SQVTM and CDR2 is ANQGSEA in the germline V gene. The length of the CDR3 is 14 residues.

This clone has just a few counts. This chain joins TRBV6-1 and TRBJ2-1; 12 bases are a match to TRBD2. V lost 4 bases to trimming and J lost 6 bases; unmatched junction nucleotides: 7. The germline gives CDR1 MNHNS, CDR2 SASEGT. The CDR3 runs 16 residues. The CDR3 region has the DNA TGTGCCAGCAGTGCGCACCTAGCGGGGGGGAGCAATGAGCAGTTCTTC. Translating it yields CASSAHLAGGSNEQFF.

This clone came up a few times. The chain uses TRBV5-6 and TRBJ2-5; D is undetermined. The germline CDR1 and CDR2 sequences are SGHDT and YYEEEE. The V end was cut by 1 base, the J end by 3 bases, with 10 bases between. CDR3 length: 14 amino acids. The CDR3 loop is CASSLFGVEETQYF. The DNA for the CDR3 is TGTGCCAGCAGCTTGTTTGGGGTCGAAGAGACCCAGTACTTC.

This clone came up a few times. V is TRBV19 and J is TRBJ2-7, with 9 bases identical to TRBD2. The CDR3 has 15 amino acids. Germline V CDR1 and CDR2: LNHDA, SQIVND (reference sequence). Trimming took 1 base from V and 3 from J; bases not matched to a gene: 4. The CDR3 DNA reads as TGTGCCAGTAGTATAGGTAGCGGGGGCCGCTACGAGCAGTACTTC. It yields the protein CASSIGSGGRYEQYF.

The J gene is TRBJ1-1, the V gene TRBV27; no reliable D call. This CDR3 has 16 amino acids. Trimming cost V 6 bases and J 1 base, with 18 bases left between them. Germline V gene sequence: CDR1 MNHEY, CDR2 SMNVEV (reference sequence). CDR3 DNA sequence: TGTGCCAGCAGCCAAGGCGGCGGCCCGGGGAACACTGAAGCTTTCTTT. Protein sequence: CASSQGGGPGNTEAFF.

This clone was counted between two and nine times. The J gene is TRBJ1-2, the V gene TRBV11-2; D remains unclear. Trimming took 1 base from V and 7 from J, leaving 7 bases between them. CDR1 is SGHAT, CDR2 FQNNGV, per germline. The CDR3 spans 12 residues. CDR3 in amino acids: CASSLARGGYTF. The CDR3 region has the DNA TGTGCCAGCAGCTTAGCGCGAGGTGGCTACACCTTC.

The chain employs TRBV2 and TRBJ2-5; no clear D. The CDR3 is 15 residues long. The V end lost 0 bases, the J end lost 4 bases, and 12 bases lay between the germline ends. Germline V gene data show CDR1 as SNHLY and CDR2 as FYNNEI. In DNA, the CDR3 is TGTGCCAGCAGTGAAGCTTCGGACCCAACAGAGACCCAGTACTTC. Its protein is CASSEASDPTETQYF.

Turning to this clone: The sample carries other DNA sequences with the same CDR3. This chain links TRBV10-3 with TRBJ1-5; D gene ambiguous. This CDR3 is built from 14 residues. The V gene's germline CDR1 is ENHRY and CDR2 SYGVKD. V shed 2 bases and J shed 4 bases, with 9 bases lying between them. CDR3: CAISEPGQNQPQHF. CDR3 bases: TGTGCCATCAGTGAGCCAGGTCAAAATCAGCCCCAGCATTTT.

Concerning this clone itself: Within the sample, other DNA sequences also encode this same CDR3. The gene calls are TRBV11-3 and TRBJ2-5; D gene unclear. The CDR3 spans 12 residues. Germline loops: CDR1 SGHNT, CDR2 YENEEA. V lost 0 bases and J 5 bases, leaving 4 bases between the germline ends. The CDR3 DNA reads as TGTGCCAGCAGCTTAGATCGTGAGACCCAGTACTTC. This encodes CASSLDRETQYF.

This clone was detected only a few times. CDR3 in amino acids: CASSSMAPSWEQFF. The CDR3 DNA reads as TGTGCCAGTTCCTCCATGGCGCCCAGCTGGGAGCAGTTCTTC. The chain has TRBV19 and TRBJ2-1; D is unclear. The germline V gene has CDR1 LNHDA and CDR2 SQIVND (reference sequence). Trimming took off 8 bases at V and 10 bases at J, with 21 bases between the two ends. The CDR3 covers 14 residues.

This sequence joins TRBV5-6 and TRBJ2-3; D remains ambiguous. V lost 2 bases and J 6 bases, leaving 19 bases between the germline ends. There are 16 residues in the CDR3. Germline loops: CDR1 SGHDT, CDR2 YYEEEE. DNA for the CDR3: TGTGCCAGCAGCTTTCTGGCGGAACGGGTCTGGGATACGCAGTATTTT. This encodes CASSFLAERVWDTQYF.